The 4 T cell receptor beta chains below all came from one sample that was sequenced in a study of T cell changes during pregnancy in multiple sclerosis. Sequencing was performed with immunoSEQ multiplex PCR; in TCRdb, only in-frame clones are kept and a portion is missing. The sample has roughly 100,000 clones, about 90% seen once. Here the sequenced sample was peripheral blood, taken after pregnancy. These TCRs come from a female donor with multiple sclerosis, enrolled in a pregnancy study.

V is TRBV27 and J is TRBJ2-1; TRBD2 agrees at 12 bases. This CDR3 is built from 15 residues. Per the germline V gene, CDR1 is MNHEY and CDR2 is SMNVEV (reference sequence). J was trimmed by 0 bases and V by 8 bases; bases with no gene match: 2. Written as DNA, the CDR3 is TGTGCCAGCGGACTAGCGGGATACTCCTACAATGAGCAGTTCTTC. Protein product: CASGLAGYSYNEQFF.

In nucleotides, the CDR3 is TGTGCCAGCAGTTCCCCGGGACTAGCGGGAGAGGGTGAGCAGTTCTTC. Translating gives CASSSPGLAGEGEQFF. J is TRBJ2-1 and V is TRBV28; 14 positions match TRBD2. CDR1 and CDR2 (germline): MDHEN, SYDVKM. This CDR3 has 16 amino acids. V was pared by 4 bases and J by 9 bases, with 8 bases of the junction left unmatched.

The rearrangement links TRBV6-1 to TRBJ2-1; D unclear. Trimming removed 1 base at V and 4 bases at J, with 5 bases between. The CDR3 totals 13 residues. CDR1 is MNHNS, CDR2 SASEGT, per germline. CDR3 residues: CASSEGYYNEQFF. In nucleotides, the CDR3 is TGTGCCAGCAGTGAAGGCTATTACAATGAGCAGTTCTTC.

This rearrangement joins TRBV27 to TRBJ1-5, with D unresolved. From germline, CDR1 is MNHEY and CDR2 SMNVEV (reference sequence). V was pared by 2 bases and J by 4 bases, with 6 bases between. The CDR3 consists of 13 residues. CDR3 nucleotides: TGTGCCAGCAGTTTACAGTGGAATCAGCCCCAGCATTTT. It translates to CASSLQWNQPQHF.